The clone carrying this TCR beta chain was recorded many times. This record belongs to a study of CD8+CD57+ T cells in acquired aplastic anemia. Looking at the study overall: The DNA of sorted CD4+ and CD8+ cells averaged around 3 ug.

CDR1 and CDR2 (germline): MGHRA, YSYEKL. V was pared by 4 bases and J by 5 bases, with 15 bases between. This CDR3 has 14 amino acids. CDR3 and TCR beta VDJ profiling relied on genomic DNA as the template. TCRdb reprocessed the reads with MiXCR, giving one entry per CDR3 protein. The sample has approximately 190,000 distinct CDR3 sequences; 64% are singletons. V is TRBV4-1 and J is TRBJ2-7; D is possibly TRBD1 (5 bases). The sample comprised sorted CD4+, CD8+, or CD8+CD57+ T cells (not recorded which) from PBMCs. This TCR derives from a human donor with severe aplastic anemia or a healthy control (not recorded which). The CDR3 DNA is TGCGCCAGCAGCCCCAAGACCGACAGCCACGAGCAGTACTTC. As protein: CASSPKTDSHEQYF.